These 21 T cell receptor beta chains were all obtained from the same sample, sequenced in a study of identical twins. MiXCR, applied by TCRdb to the 5' RACE reads, yields one record per CDR3 protein. Among some 730,000 distinct CDR3 sequences listed, around a sixth were seen once. These data were also reused for a study on T cells expressing NK-cell markers.

Sequences were obtained from PBMCs. These receptors were obtained from a young woman in good health.

CDR3 in amino acids: CAISGLSGQYF. DNA for the CDR3: TGTGCCATCAGTGGACTCAGCGGGCAGTACTTC. V usage is TRBV10-3 and J usage is TRBJ2-7; weak D call: TRBD2 (5 bases). This CDR3 has 11 amino acids. Germline CDR1 is ENHRY and CDR2 is SYGVKD. The V and J ends lost 4 bases and 9 bases respectively, with 10 bases between them.

In its sample, this clonotype was seen many times. The V call is TRBV20-1, the J call TRBJ1-1; 7 bases are shared with TRBD1. After removal of 7 bases from V and 8 bases from J, the junction contained 16 bases not matched to a gene. This CDR3 has 14 amino acids. The germline V gene has CDR1 DFQATT and CDR2 SNEGSKA (reference sequence). CDR3 residues: CSVKRGLNTEEAFF. The DNA of the CDR3 is TGCAGTGTTAAGAGGGGGCTGAACACTGAAGAAGCTTTCTTT.

This clonotype was detected ten times or more. The genes are TRBV5-1 and TRBJ2-3, with 7 bases identical to TRBD1. The V segment lost 4 bases and the J segment 5 bases; nucleotides outside the gene matches: 7. The CDR3 has 14 amino acids. Germline CDR1 reads SGHRS; CDR2 reads YFSETQ. In DNA form, the CDR3 reads TGCGCCAGCAGCCGGGACAGCTTCCTAGATACGCAGTATTTT. Amino acids: CASSRDSFLDTQYF.

This clonotype was counted many times. The chain carries TRBV6-5 and TRBJ2-3, with D unresolved. V dropped 2 bases and J dropped 3 bases, with 6 bases sitting between them. CDR1 and CDR2 (germline): MNHEY, SVGAGI. This CDR3 has 13 residues. In DNA form, the CDR3 reads TGTGCCAGCAGTTACGACGGAACAGATACGCAGTATTTT. Its translation: CASSYDGTDTQYF.

In this sample, this clonotype turned up a few times. The chain uses TRBV20-1 and TRBJ2-3; 11 positions match TRBD2. Germline-derived CDR1 and CDR2 are DFQATT and SNEGSKA (reference sequence). V trimming: 3 bases; J trimming: 2 bases; junction bases outside the gene matches: 10. The CDR3 totals 17 residues. The CDR3 region has the DNA TGCAGTGCTAGGGGATTTAGCGGGAGGGCCGACACAGATACGCAGTATTTT. It translates to CSARGFSGRADTDTQYF.

The chain is built from TRBV18 and TRBJ2-5; D may be TRBD1 (6 bases). This CDR3 comprises 14 residues. V lost 0 bases to trimming and J lost 9 bases, with 14 bases between them. Germline V gene data show CDR1 as KGHSH and CDR2 as LQKENI. CDR3 in DNA: TGTGCCAGCTCACCACCAGGGGGAAAAGCGGCCCAGTACTTC. Translation: CASSPPGGKAAQYF.

This clonotype was detected a few times. V is TRBV20-1 and J is TRBJ2-2; D is ambiguous. Trimming left V 5 bases short and J 0 bases short, with 7 bases between. Looked up from germline, CDR1 is DFQATT and CDR2 is SNEGSKA (reference sequence). The CDR3 length is 13 residues. Here the CDR3 DNA reads TGCAGTGCTCATGGCGCGAACACCGGGGAGCTGTTTTTT. It translates to CSAHGANTGELFF.

This chain uses TRBV9 with TRBJ2-1; the D is unclear. Trimming cost V 4 bases and J 3 bases, with 8 bases left between them. The CDR3 is 13 amino acids. From germline, CDR1 is SGDLS and CDR2 YYNGEE. For the CDR3, the DNA is TGTGCCAGCAGCATAGAATTCTACAATGAGCAGTTCTTC. Its protein product is CASSIEFYNEQFF.

This rearrangement joins TRBV6-2 or TRBV6-3 to TRBJ2-7, with D unresolved. Trimming took off 5 bases at V and 6 bases at J, with 11 bases between the two ends. CDR1 is MNHEY and CDR2 is SVGEGT in the germline V gene. CDR3 size: 12 residues. CDR3 in DNA: TGTGCCAGCAGTAACCCGCCTCTCGAGCAGTACTTC. Translating it yields CASSNPPLEQYF.

This rearrangement joins TRBV10-2 to TRBJ2-1, with 8 bases that match TRBD1. J lost 2 bases, V lost 4 bases, and 7 bases had no gene match. Germline V gene sequence: CDR1 WSHSY, CDR2 SAAADI. This CDR3 has 16 amino acids. The CDR3 nucleotides read TGCGCCAGCAGTGGGCCGGACAGGGTAACCTACAATGAGCAGTTCTTC. Its protein is CASSGPDRVTYNEQFF.

This clonotype has only a few counts. The chain employs TRBV7-2 and TRBJ2-1; D remains ambiguous. CDR1 and CDR2 from the germline V gene are SGHTA and FQGNSA. Trimming removed 0 bases from V and 4 bases from J, with 10 bases in between. This CDR3 spans 15 amino acids. The CDR3 region is CASSLATYPYNEQFF. CDR3 nucleotide sequence: TGTGCCAGCAGCTTAGCAACTTACCCTTACAATGAGCAGTTCTTC.

This clonotype was recorded a few times. The V call is TRBV29-1, the J call TRBJ2-1; the match to TRBD2 covers 8 bases. Germline V gene sequence: CDR1 SQVTM, CDR2 ANQGSEA. CDR3 length: 15 residues. The V gene end was trimmed by 3 bases and the J gene end by 3 bases; junction bases not matched to a gene: 7. CDR3 nucleotide sequence: TGCAGCGTTGATGAACTAGCGGACCTCTACAATGAGCAGTTCTTC. It translates to CSVDELADLYNEQFF.

The J gene is TRBJ1-6, the V gene TRBV5-1; D uncertain. The CDR3 totals 15 residues. Between the trimmed V and J ends, which lost 6 bases and 3 bases, there was a span of 13 bases. Germline assignment: CDR1 SGHRS and CDR2 YFSETQ. This CDR3 is CASKPDGNYNSPLHF. The CDR3 DNA follows: TGCGCCAGCAAACCCGACGGGAACTATAATTCACCCCTCCACTTT.

This clonotype has ten or more counts. CDR3 DNA sequence: TGTGCCAGCCAGACAGGGAACTATAATTCACCCCTCCACTTT. It is translated as CASQTGNYNSPLHF. V usage is TRBV2 and J usage is TRBJ1-6; 7 bases fit TRBD1. CDR1 SNHLY and CDR2 FYNNEI come from the germline V gene. The trim removed 8 bases at V and 3 bases at J, leaving 4 bases unmatched. The CDR3 totals 14 residues.

This clonotype was recorded a few times. CDR3 nucleotides: TGCGCCAGCACCCCTGTCGGCGGGAGAACAGATACGCAGTATTTT. This encodes CASTPVGGRTDTQYF. The V call is TRBV5-1, the J call TRBJ2-3; 7 nucleotides line up with TRBD2. After removal of 6 bases from V and 3 bases from J, the junction contained 10 bases not matched to a gene. This CDR3 is 15 amino acids long. CDR1 and CDR2 (germline): SGHRS, YFSETQ.

The chain is built from TRBV5-1 and TRBJ2-2; D unclear. CDR3 length equals 15 residues. Germline V lookup: CDR1 SGHRS, CDR2 YFSETQ. Deletions cut 4 bases from V and 1 base from J, with 11 bases between. Here the CDR3 DNA reads TGCGCCAGCAGCGAGATGTCAGGGAACACCGGGGAGCTGTTTTTT. It is translated as CASSEMSGNTGELFF.

This clonotype was counted a single time. This rearrangement joins TRBV18 to TRBJ2-3; the D gene could be TRBD1 or TRBD2 (5 bases each). Deletions cut 3 bases from V and 6 bases from J, with 19 bases between. The CDR3 is 16 residues long. Germline CDR1 is KGHSH and CDR2 is LQKENI. The CDR3 here is CASSPSTGRPLDTQYF. CDR3 nucleotide sequence: TGTGCCAGCTCACCCTCCACGGGACGACCGTTGGATACGCAGTATTTT.

The chain combines TRBV4-3 with TRBJ2-5; 7 nucleotides align to TRBD2. Unmatched junction bases numbered 11, after V lost 0 bases and J lost 10 bases. The CDR3 is 15 amino acids. Germline V gene lookup returns CDR1 LGHNA and CDR2 YSLEER. The CDR3 sequence is CASSQDRGGRVIQYF. The CDR3 DNA reads TGCGCCAGCAGCCAAGATCGGGGAGGGCGAGTGATCCAGTACTTC.

This clonotype was detected a few times. This sequence joins TRBV20-1 and TRBJ2-7; D is undetermined. Germline-derived CDR1 and CDR2 are DFQATT and SNEGSKA (reference sequence). The CDR3 loop spans 13 amino acids. Deletions cut 3 bases from V and 3 bases from J, with 12 bases between. The CDR3 reads CSASGSGHYEQYF. The CDR3 DNA follows: TGCAGTGCTAGTGGATCGGGTCACTACGAGCAGTACTTC.

Only a few counts were recorded for this clonotype. The chain carries TRBV12-3 or TRBV12-4 and TRBJ2-1; TRBD2 is a possible D gene (5 bases). The CDR3 loop spans 15 amino acids. V shed 11 bases and J shed 0 bases, with 17 bases lying between them. The CDR3 DNA reads TGTGCCTCAGCGCGGCGGGTGAGCTCCTACAATGAGCAGTTCTTC. Encoded protein: CASARRVSSYNEQFF.

There are a few counts of this clonotype. The chain couples TRBV5-1 to TRBJ2-3; D gene ambiguous. Deletions cut 4 bases from V and 1 base from J, with 19 bases between. Germline V lookup: CDR1 SGHRS, CDR2 YFSETQ. The CDR3 consists of 17 residues. The CDR3 region has the DNA TGCGCCAGCAGCCGAGTGTGGGCCGAGTTTCGCACAGATACGCAGTATTTT. This codes for CASSRVWAEFRTDTQYF.